This T cell receptor (beta chain) is from a study of HIV-infected children after antiretroviral therapy interruption. Across the whole study: Interruption-arm samples span weeks 0, 12, interruption end (24 or 48), and about 3 years post-study.

Unique molecular identifiers were included in an RNA-based 3' RACE TCR library. TCRdb redid the calling of the 3' RACE reads with MiXCR, one entry per CDR3 protein. Of approximately 95,000 distinct CDR3 sequences listed, about 7.2% are singletons. J gave up 3 bases and V 4 bases, and 3 bases lay outside the gene matches. CDR1 SGHRS and CDR2 YFSETQ come from the germline V gene. This CDR3 region has 13 residues. This clonotype was recorded at least ten times. As to treatment: PENTA 11 planned treatment interruption arm or continuous ART arm. The V and J genes are TRBV5-1 and TRBJ2-5; 7 bases are shared with TRBD1. Sequenced material: CD45RA+ CD4+ T cells from PBMCs, pooled from several time points, taken from a donor given antiretroviral therapy, either interrupted or continuous. Stated subset: naive CD4+ CD45RA+ CD45RO- T cells. The receptor's source is a pool of human donors with HIV. Here the CDR3 reads CASSPGTEETQYF. CDR3 DNA: TGCGCCAGCAGCCCTGGGACAGAAGAGACCCAGTACTTC.